One sample yielded the 22 T cell receptor beta chains listed below, sequenced in a study of OX40 agonist ivuxolimab in advanced cancers. The assay was immunoSEQ multiplex PCR, and TCRdb's table has in-frame clones only and misses some. The table has over 100,000 clones, around 87% seen once. Specimen: CD4+ or CD8+ T cells sorted from blood, collected in a trial of the OX40 agonist ivuxolimab. The receptors were sampled from an adult with an advanced solid tumor such as melanoma, head and neck, liver or kidney cancer.

This chain joins TRBV4-3 and TRBJ1-1, with D maybe TRBD1 (5 bases). The germline V and J ends were trimmed by 0 bases and 5 bases, with 13 bases remaining between them. CDR3 length: 15 residues. CDR1 and CDR2 (germline): LGHNA, YSLEER. The CDR3 loop is CASSQDKGLGTEAFF. For the CDR3, the DNA is TGCGCCAGCAGCCAAGATAAGGGGCTCGGGACTGAAGCTTTCTTT.

The genes are TRBV19 and TRBJ1-2; no reliable D call. This CDR3 has 15 residues. Trimming took 3 bases from V and 0 from J, leaving 11 bases between them. The germline V gene encodes CDR1 LNHDA and CDR2 SQIVND (reference sequence). The CDR3 loop is CASSIAQAANYGYTF. The CDR3 DNA reads as TGTGCCAGTAGTATTGCGCAAGCAGCTAACTATGGCTACACCTTC.

J is TRBJ1-5 and V is TRBV28, with 9 nucleotides matching TRBD1. The CDR3 runs 14 residues. The germline V gene encodes CDR1 MDHEN and CDR2 SYDVKM. J gave up 9 bases and V 6 bases, and 9 bases lay outside the gene matches. The CDR3 nucleotides are TGTGCCAGCAGACCTCCCGGGACAGGGAGGCCCCAGCATTTT. Amino acids: CASRPPGTGRPQHF.

The chain combines TRBV6-5 with TRBJ1-2; 9 bases are shared with TRBD1. The V and J ends lost 5 bases and 11 bases, in that order; junction bases with no gene match: 9. This CDR3 spans 13 amino acids. Germline CDR1 reads MNHEY; CDR2 reads SVGAGI. The CDR3 DNA follows: TGTGCCAGCAGTCCTACGGGACAGGGCCGATACACCTTC. This translates into CASSPTGQGRYTF.

This chain uses TRBV5-1 with TRBJ1-2; D call uncertain. CDR1 SGHRS and CDR2 YFSETQ come from the germline V gene. Trimming pared 0 bases from V and 6 bases from J, leaving 12 bases between. The length of the CDR3 is 14 residues. CDR3 sequence: CASSLGGVWDGYTF. The CDR3 nucleotides read TGCGCCAGCAGCTTGGGCGGGGTCTGGGATGGCTACACCTTC.

The chain carries TRBV5-6 and TRBJ1-2; D is possibly TRBD1 (6 bases). This CDR3 contains 15 residues. Trimming stripped 4 bases from V and 8 bases from J, with 21 bases between. CDR1 and CDR2 (germline): SGHDT, YYEEEE. The CDR3 DNA is TGTGCCAGCAGCCCCGCGAGAGACAGGTATCGGGGCTACACCTTC. Its translation is CASSPARDRYRGYTF.

The V gene is TRBV19, the J gene TRBJ1-2; 7 bases agree with TRBD1. Germline-derived CDR1 and CDR2 are LNHDA and SQIVND (reference sequence). The CDR3 is 16 amino acids. After removal of 5 bases from V and 0 bases from J, the junction contained 9 bases not matched to a gene. The DNA for the CDR3 is TGTGCCAGTAGTCTCCTGGGAACAGGGGCTAACTATGGCTACACCTTC. Translation: CASSLLGTGANYGYTF.

The J gene is TRBJ1-1, the V gene TRBV15; maybe TRBD1 (5 bases). Per the germline V gene, CDR1 is LNHNV and CDR2 is YYDKDF (reference sequence). The CDR3 extends over 14 amino acids. V shed 4 bases and J shed 2 bases, with 11 bases lying between them. The CDR3 nucleotides are TGTGCCACCAGCAAGTGGGACCGAAACACTGAAGCTTTCTTT. Translation: CATSKWDRNTEAFF.

CDR3 bases: TGTGCCAGCAGCGTAGGACACCAGCTCTACGAGCAGTACTTC. Translated, it gives CASSVGHQLYEQYF. The chain is built from TRBV9 and TRBJ2-7, with D uncertain. The germline gives CDR1 SGDLS, CDR2 YYNGEE. The CDR3 runs to 14 residues. V was trimmed by 0 bases and J by 3 bases, leaving 10 bases between them.

This chain joins TRBV6-5 and TRBJ2-3; D not certain. The CDR3 runs 11 residues. Germline CDR1 is MNHEY and CDR2 is SVGAGI. Trimming removed 10 bases at V and 3 bases at J, with 8 bases between. In DNA, the CDR3 is TGTGCCACCACGGAAACAGATACGCAGTATTTT. Its protein is CATTETDTQYF.

This chain joins TRBV10-2 and TRBJ2-7; D tentatively reads TRBD1 or TRBD2 (5 bases each). Germline V lookup: CDR1 WSHSY, CDR2 SAAADI. The CDR3 has 12 residues. Trimming removed 3 bases from V and 7 bases from J, with 10 bases in between. The CDR3: CASSDGAREQYF. In DNA form, the CDR3 reads TGCGCCAGCAGTGACGGGGCAAGGGAGCAGTACTTC.

The chain carries TRBV4-1 and TRBJ2-1, with TRBD2 identical over 7 bases. This CDR3 has 13 amino acids. Trimming cost V 7 bases and J 3 bases; bases outside gene matches: 3. Germline lookup yields CDR1 MGHRA and CDR2 YSYEKL. The CDR3 sequence: CASNSGGYNEQFF. CDR3 sequence (DNA): TGCGCCAGCAATTCGGGGGGCTACAATGAGCAGTTCTTC.

This chain joins TRBV28 and TRBJ1-3; D is unclear. Trimming pared 3 bases from V and 6 bases from J, leaving 12 bases between. CDR1 and CDR2 (germline): MDHEN, SYDVKM. The CDR3 spans 14 residues. The CDR3 loop is CASSLDLGLNTIYF. For the CDR3, the DNA is TGTGCCAGCAGTTTGGACCTAGGGCTAAACACCATATATTTT. The entire variable domain, with the rest obtained from reference TRBV28 and TRBJ1-3, is as follows: DVKVTQSSRYLVKRTGEKVFLECVQDMDHENMFWYRQDPGLGLRLIYFSYDVKMKEKGDIPEGYSVSREKKERFSLILESASTNQTSMYLCASSLDLGLNTIYFGEGSWLTVV.

The V gene is TRBV7-2, the J gene TRBJ1-6, with 8 positions matching TRBD1. Per the germline V gene, CDR1 is SGHTA and CDR2 is FQGNSA. This CDR3 is 14 amino acids long. V lost 4 bases to trimming and J lost 10 bases; unmatched junction nucleotides: 6. Here the CDR3 DNA reads TGTGCCAGCAGCTCTCAGGGGGCGAGGTCACCCCTCCACTTT. Protein: CASSSQGARSPLHF.

This clone has only a few counts. This rearrangement joins TRBV7-2 to TRBJ1-6; 7 bases agree with TRBD1. This CDR3 comprises 15 residues. Trimming removed 5 bases from V and 7 bases from J; junction bases left unmatched: 8. Germline V lookup: CDR1 SGHTA, CDR2 FQGNSA. The CDR3 DNA is TGTGCCAGCAGCACTCAGACAGGGCTCAATTCACCCCTCCACTTT. Amino acids: CASSTQTGLNSPLHF. Complete variable domain (other parts from reference TRBV7-2 and TRBJ1-6): GAGVSQSPSNKVTEKGKDVELRCDPISGHTALYWYRQSLGQGLEFLIYFQGNSAPDKSGLPSDRFSAERTGGSVSTLTIQRTQQEDSAVYLCASSTQTGLNSPLHFGNGTRLTVT.

The rearrangement links TRBV6-5 to TRBJ1-5; D is ambiguous. Per the germline V gene, CDR1 is MNHEY and CDR2 is SVGAGI. Deletions cut 2 bases from V and 3 bases from J, with 2 bases between. This CDR3 has 12 amino acids. CDR3 loop: CASSYLNQPQHF. The CDR3 DNA reads as TGTGCCAGCAGTTACCTCAATCAGCCCCAGCATTTT.

The V and J genes are TRBV6-4 and TRBJ1-2, with 8 bases fitting TRBD1. This CDR3 region has 13 residues. Germline assignment: CDR1 MRHNA and CDR2 SNTAGT. CDR3 amino acids: CALTGGQNYGYTF. In DNA form, the CDR3 reads TGTGCTCTTACAGGGGGACAGAACTATGGCTACACCTTC.

This chain links TRBV2 with TRBJ2-3, with TRBD1 matching 11 bases. This CDR3 has 15 residues. Germline lookup yields CDR1 SNHLY and CDR2 FYNNEI. The ends lost 8 bases at V and 6 bases at J; junction bases unmatched: 10. Here the CDR3 reads CASVVRTGGPDTQYF. The CDR3 DNA sequence: TGTGCCAGCGTAGTCCGGACAGGGGGCCCTGATACGCAGTATTTT. Full variable domain (missing parts from reference TRBV2 and TRBJ2-3): EPEVTQTPSHQVTQMGQEVILRCVPISNHLYFYWYRQILGQKVEFLVSFYNNEISEKSEIFDDQFSVERPDGSNFTLKIRSTKLEDSAMYFCASVVRTGGPDTQYFGPGTRLTVL.

A single count supports this clone. This sequence joins TRBV30 and TRBJ1-6; D is ambiguous. The V end was cut by 3 bases, the J end by 7 bases, with 4 bases between. CDR1 and CDR2 from the germline V gene are GTSNPN and SVGIG (reference sequence). The length of the CDR3 is 11 residues. This CDR3 is CAWRKNSPLHF. Here the CDR3 DNA reads TGTGCCTGGAGAAAGAATTCACCCCTCCACTTT.

The chain carries TRBV12-5 and TRBJ2-1, with D unclear. The CDR3 contains 15 residues. Germline V gene sequence: CDR1 LGHNT, CDR2 FRNRAP. V lost 1 base and J lost 0, with 7 bases in between. The CDR3 reads CASGLGQNSYNEQFF. The CDR3, as DNA: TGTGCTAGTGGTTTGGGGCAGAACTCCTACAATGAGCAGTTCTTC. Drawing the rest from reference TRBV12-5 and TRBJ2-1, the complete variable domain is DARVTQTPRHKVTEMGQEVTMRCQPILGHNTVFWYRQTMMQGLELLAYFRNRAPLDDSGMPKDRFSAEMPDATLATLKIQPSEPRDSAVYFCASGLGQNSYNEQFFGPGTRLTVL.

This rearrangement joins TRBV4-3 to TRBJ1-2, with a tentative D call TRBD1 (5 bases). Trimming took off 0 bases at V and 8 bases at J, with 16 bases between the two ends. The CDR3 has 15 residues. CDR1 LGHNA and CDR2 YSLEER come from the germline V gene. The CDR3 reads CASSQDPGVGLGYTF. The CDR3 DNA reads as TGCGCCAGCAGCCAAGATCCGGGGGTCGGGTTAGGCTACACCTTC.

CDR3 in amino acids: CSVETGNYEQYF. In DNA form, the CDR3 reads TGCAGCGTTGAAACAGGGAACTACGAGCAGTACTTC. V and J are TRBV29-1 and TRBJ2-7; D may be TRBD1 (6 bases). This CDR3 is 12 amino acids long. Germline values: CDR1 SQVTM, CDR2 ANQGSEA. With 2 bases removed from V and 3 bases from J, the gap between germline ends came to 8 bases.